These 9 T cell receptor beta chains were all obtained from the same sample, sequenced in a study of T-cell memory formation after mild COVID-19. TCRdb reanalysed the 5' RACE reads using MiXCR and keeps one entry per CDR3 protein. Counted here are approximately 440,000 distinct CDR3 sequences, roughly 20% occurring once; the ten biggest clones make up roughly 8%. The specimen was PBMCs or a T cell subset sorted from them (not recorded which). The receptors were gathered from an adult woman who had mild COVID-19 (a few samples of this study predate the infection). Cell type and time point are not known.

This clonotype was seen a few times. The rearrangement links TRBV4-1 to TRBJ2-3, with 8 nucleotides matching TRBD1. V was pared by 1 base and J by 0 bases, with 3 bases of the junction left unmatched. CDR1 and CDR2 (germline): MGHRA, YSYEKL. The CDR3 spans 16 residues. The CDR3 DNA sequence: TGCGCCAGCAGCCAAGTTCAGGGGGCGAGCACAGATACGCAGTATTTT. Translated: CASSQVQGASTDTQYF.

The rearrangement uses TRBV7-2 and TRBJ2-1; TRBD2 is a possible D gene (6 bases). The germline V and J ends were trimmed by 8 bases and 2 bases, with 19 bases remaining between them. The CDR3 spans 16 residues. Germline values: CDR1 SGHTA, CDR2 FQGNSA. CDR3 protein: CASSMQGLSAYNEQFF. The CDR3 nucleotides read TGTGCCAGCTCCATGCAGGGACTCAGCGCCTACAATGAGCAGTTCTTC.

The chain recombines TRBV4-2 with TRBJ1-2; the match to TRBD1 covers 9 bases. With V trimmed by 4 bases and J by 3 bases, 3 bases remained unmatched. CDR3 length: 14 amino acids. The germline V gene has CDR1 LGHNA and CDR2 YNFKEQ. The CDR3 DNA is TGTGCCAGCAGCCCGCGACAGGGGGACTATGGCTACACCTTC. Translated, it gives CASSPRQGDYGYTF.

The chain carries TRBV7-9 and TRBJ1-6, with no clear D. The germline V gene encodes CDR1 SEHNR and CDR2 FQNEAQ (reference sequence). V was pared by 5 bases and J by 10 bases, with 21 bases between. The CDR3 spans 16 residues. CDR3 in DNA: TGTGCCAGCAGCCAGTCTCGTGAGGTGGTACTATCACCCCTCCACTTT. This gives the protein CASSQSREVVLSPLHF.

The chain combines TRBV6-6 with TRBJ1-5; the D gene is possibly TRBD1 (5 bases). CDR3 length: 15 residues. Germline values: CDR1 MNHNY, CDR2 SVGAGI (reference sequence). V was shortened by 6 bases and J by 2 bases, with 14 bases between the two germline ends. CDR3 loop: CASRDSIRGNQPQHF. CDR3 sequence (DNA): TGTGCCAGCAGAGACTCAATCAGGGGCAATCAGCCCCAGCATTTT.

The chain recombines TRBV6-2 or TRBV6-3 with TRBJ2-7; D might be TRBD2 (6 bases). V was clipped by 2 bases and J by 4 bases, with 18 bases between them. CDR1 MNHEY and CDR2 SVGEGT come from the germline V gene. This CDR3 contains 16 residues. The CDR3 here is CASSYPQSGVGYEQYF. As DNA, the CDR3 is TGTGCCAGCAGTTACCCCCAGTCGGGAGTTGGGTACGAGCAGTACTTC.

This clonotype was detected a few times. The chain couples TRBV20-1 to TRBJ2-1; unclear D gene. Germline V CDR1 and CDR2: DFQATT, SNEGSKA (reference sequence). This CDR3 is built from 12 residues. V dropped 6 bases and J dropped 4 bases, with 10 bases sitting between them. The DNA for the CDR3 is TGCAGTGCGGGTTTTGGATACAATGAGCAGTTCTTC. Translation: CSAGFGYNEQFF.

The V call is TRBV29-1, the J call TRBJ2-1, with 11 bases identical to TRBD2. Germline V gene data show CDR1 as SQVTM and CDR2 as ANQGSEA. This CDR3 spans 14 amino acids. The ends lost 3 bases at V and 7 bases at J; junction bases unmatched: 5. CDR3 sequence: CSVESSGRRNEQFF. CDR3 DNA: TGCAGCGTTGAGTCTAGCGGGAGGAGAAATGAGCAGTTCTTC.

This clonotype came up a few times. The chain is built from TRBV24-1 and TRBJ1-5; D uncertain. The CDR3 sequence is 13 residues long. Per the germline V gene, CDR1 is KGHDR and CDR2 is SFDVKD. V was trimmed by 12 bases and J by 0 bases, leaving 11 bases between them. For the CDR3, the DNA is TGTGCCGCGGGCCCTGCTAGCAATCAGCCCCAGCATTTT. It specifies CAAGPASNQPQHF.